What follows describes a single T cell receptor beta chain. As yet, its antigen is unknown. All trial patients relapsed after autologous stem cell transplantation. This record belongs to a study of PD-1 blockade in classical Hodgkin lymphoma. About the study: On a schedule of every 2 weeks, patients received nivolumab 3 mg/kg intravenously.

Notes on the study in general: The repertoire differences lack a defined cause, possibly disease activity or prior therapy. TCR diversity at baseline was reported to be reduced in newly diagnosed patients relative to healthy donors. Complete responders matched newly diagnosed patients in baseline diversity.

This table comes from immunoSEQ multiplex PCR, and its TCRdb copy is limited to in-frame clones, with some not included. The sample gives 47,000 or so clones, around 70% of which show up once; 9.5% to 12% is in the top ten. There are 15 residues in the CDR3. Trimming took off 0 bases at V and 3 bases at J, with 12 bases between the two ends. Germline CDR1 SGHVS, CDR2 FNYEAQ. V and J are TRBV7-6 and TRBJ2-7; D assignment may be TRBD1 or TRBD2 (5 bases each). The sample was peripheral blood mononuclear cells (PBMCs), taken at baseline. The origin of this receptor is a human donor with classical Hodgkin lymphoma. For the CDR3, the DNA is TGTGCCAGCAGCTTAGCAGAGGGACGTATCTACGAGCAGTACTTC. It encodes CASSLAEGRIYEQYF.